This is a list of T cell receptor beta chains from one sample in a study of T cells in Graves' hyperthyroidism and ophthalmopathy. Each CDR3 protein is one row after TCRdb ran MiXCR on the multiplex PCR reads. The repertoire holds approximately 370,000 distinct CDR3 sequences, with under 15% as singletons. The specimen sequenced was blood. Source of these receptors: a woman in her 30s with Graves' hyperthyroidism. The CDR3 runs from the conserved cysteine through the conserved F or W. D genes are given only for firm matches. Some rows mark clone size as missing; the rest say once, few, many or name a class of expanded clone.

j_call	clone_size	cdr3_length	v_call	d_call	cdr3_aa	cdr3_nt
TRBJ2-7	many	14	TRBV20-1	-	CSAGIPGPIYEQYF	TGCAGTGCTGGTATCCCGGGTCCCATCTACGAGCAGTACTTC
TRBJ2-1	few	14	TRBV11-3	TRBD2	CASSLASGTDEQFF	TGTGCCAGCAGCTTAGCTAGCGGGACAGATGAGCAGTTCTTC
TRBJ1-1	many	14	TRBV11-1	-	CASSPQGRGTEAFF	TGTGCCAGCAGCCCTCAGGGGCGAGGCACTGAAGCTTTCTTT
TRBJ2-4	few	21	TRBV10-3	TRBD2	CAISESVIAGGLRGAKNIQYF	TGTGCCATCAGTGAGTCGGTAATAGCGGGAGGCCTGAGGGGAGCCAAAAACATTCAGTACTTC
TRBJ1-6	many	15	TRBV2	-	CASNGIRDGETPLHF	TGTGCCAGCAATGGGATCCGGGACGGGGAGACACCCCTCCACTTT
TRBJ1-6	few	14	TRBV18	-	CAGSQTENNSPLHF	TGTGCCGGCTCTCAGACCGAAAATAATTCACCCCTCCACTTT
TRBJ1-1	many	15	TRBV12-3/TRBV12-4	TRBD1	CASSLADRDSTEAFF	TGTGCCAGCAGTTTAGCGGACAGGGATTCCACTGAAGCTTTCTTT
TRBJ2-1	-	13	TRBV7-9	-	CASSLVYSNEQFF	TGTGCCAGCAGCTTAGTGTATAGCAATGAGCAGTTCTTC
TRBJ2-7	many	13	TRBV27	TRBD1	CASSLGTGQEQYF	TGTGCCAGCAGTCTGGGGACAGGGCAGGAGCAGTACTTC
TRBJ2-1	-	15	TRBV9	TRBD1	CASSGGQGGYDEQFF	TGTGCCAGCAGCGGGGGACAGGGAGGCTACGATGAGCAGTTCTTC
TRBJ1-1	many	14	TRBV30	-	CAWRGLGKITEAFF	TGTGCCTGGAGAGGACTGGGTAAAATCACTGAAGCTTTCTTT
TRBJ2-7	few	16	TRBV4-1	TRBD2	CASSQRAGEGSYEQYF	TGCGCCAGCAGCCAAAGAGCGGGAGAGGGTTCCTACGAGCAGTACTTC